Listed below are T cell receptor beta chains from one sample, sequenced in a study of blood T cell repertoires in COVID-19. TCRdb's table, derived via immunoSEQ multiplex PCR, lists solely in-frame clones and lacks some. The sample holds around 150,000 clones; 70% to 85% are singletons and the top ten take roughly 7.2%. Sequencing was done on a sample of peripheral blood. The receptors come from a woman aged 50 to 60 in a cohort sampled during active or convalescent COVID-19. Both conserved end residues are trimmed from each CDR3. Each record gives: clone size, J gene, V gene, CDR3 protein. The size field is filled for only some rows; it gives once, few, many or a size class.

.,TRBJ1-1,TRBV4-2,ASSQDSMAGMNTEAF
.,TRBJ1-2,TRBV5-4,ASSLEQALNYGYT
.,TRBJ2-2,TRBV6-5,ASIRVDTGELF
few,TRBJ1-2,TRBV6-5,ASRKSGHRGYGYT
once,TRBJ2-3,TRBV3-1/TRBV3-2,ASSQEGLAGGTQY
.,TRBJ2-7,TRBV12-2,ASRLKDRRPYEQY
once,TRBJ1-1,TRBV18,ASSPNRSPSDEAF
.,TRBJ1-1,TRBV7-9,ASSRTRARGTEAF
once,TRBJ1-1,TRBV9,ASSVEYRVGENTEAF
.,TRBJ1-3,TRBV7-9,ASSAGGRYSGNTIY
.,TRBJ2-5,TRBV6-5,ATALGRGGDPTQY
.,TRBJ1-6,TRBV30,AWSKVDRADSPLH
once,TRBJ1-4,TRBV19,ASSRERDEKLF
.,TRBJ1-2,TRBV6-5,ASWSGGYT
.,TRBJ1-5,TRBV3-1/TRBV3-2,ASSHLSQPQH
.,TRBJ1-2,TRBV3-1/TRBV3-2,ASSQADRGYT
.,TRBJ1-5,TRBV4-1,ASSPAALGQGSALSNQPQH
.,TRBJ2-7,TRBV25-1,ASSESYEQY
.,TRBJ2-7,TRBV7-9,ASSVTPNEQY
.,TRBJ1-2,TRBV6-5,ASSTGQIYGYT
.,TRBJ2-7,TRBV11-3,ASSYEAKLAGGPSEQY
.,TRBJ1-5,TRBV3-1/TRBV3-2,ASSQGGEQPQH
once,TRBJ1-6,TRBV5-1,ASSLEGNSPLH